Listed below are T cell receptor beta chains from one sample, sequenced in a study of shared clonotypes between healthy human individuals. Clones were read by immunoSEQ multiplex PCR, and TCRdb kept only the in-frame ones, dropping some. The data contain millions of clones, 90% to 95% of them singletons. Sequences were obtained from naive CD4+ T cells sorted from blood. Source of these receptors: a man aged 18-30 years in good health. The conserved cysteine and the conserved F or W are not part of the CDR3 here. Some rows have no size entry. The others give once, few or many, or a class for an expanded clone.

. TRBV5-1 ASSLTPGAYTGELF
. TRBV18 ASSPTHGTYNEQF
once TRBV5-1 ASSTSPTLNTEAF
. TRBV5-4 ASSPQQYTGQGGYT
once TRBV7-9 ASSSSGRFFGYT
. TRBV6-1 ASSEGTSKYEQY
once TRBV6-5 ASSYSPGGWGEQF
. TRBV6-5 ASSYGGGAITGELF
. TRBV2 ASSPPQGTYGYT
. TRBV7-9 ASSRTSGSPNTGELF
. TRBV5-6 ASSLRVSGANVLT
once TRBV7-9 ASSLGGSTYEQY
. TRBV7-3 ASSSTSVGTGELF
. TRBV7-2 ASSLGTSGRTETQY
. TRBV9 ASSPRTGGGNTIY
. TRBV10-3 AISERLAGGPSGTDTQY
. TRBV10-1 ASSHWTGELF
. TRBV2 ASRSGTVGGELF
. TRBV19 ASSIAGGRNQPQH
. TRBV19 ASTRQGTKGSPLH
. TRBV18 ASSPKQGGLYNEQF
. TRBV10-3 AISEERAGEQF